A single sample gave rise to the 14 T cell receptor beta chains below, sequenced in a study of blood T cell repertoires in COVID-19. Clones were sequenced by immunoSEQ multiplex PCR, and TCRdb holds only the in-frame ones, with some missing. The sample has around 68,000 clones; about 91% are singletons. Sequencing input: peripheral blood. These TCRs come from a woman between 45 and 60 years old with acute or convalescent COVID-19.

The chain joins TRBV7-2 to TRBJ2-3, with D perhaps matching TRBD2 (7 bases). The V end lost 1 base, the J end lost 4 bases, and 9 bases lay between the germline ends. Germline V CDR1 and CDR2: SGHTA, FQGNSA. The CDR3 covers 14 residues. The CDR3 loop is CASSLGGGPDTQYF. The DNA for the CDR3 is TGTGCCAGCAGCTTAGGGGGGGGCCCAGATACGCAGTATTTT.

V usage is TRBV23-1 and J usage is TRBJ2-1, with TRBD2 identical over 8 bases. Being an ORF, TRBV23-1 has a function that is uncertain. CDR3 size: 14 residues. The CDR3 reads CALAQSGGYNEQFF. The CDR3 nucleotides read TGCGCACTCGCCCAAAGCGGGGGTTACAATGAGCAGTTCTTC.

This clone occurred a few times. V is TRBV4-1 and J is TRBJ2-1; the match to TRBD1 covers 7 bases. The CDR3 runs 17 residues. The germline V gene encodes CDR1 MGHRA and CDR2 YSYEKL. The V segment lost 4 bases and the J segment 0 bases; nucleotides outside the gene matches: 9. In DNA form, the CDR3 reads TGCGCCAGCAGCCCCAACCCCGGACAGGCCTCCTACAATGAGCAGTTCTTC. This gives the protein CASSPNPGQASYNEQFF.

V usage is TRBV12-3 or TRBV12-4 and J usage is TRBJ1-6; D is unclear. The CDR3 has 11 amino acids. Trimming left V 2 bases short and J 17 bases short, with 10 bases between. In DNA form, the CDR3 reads TGTGCCAGCAGTTTATGGCCATCTGTCCACTTT. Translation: CASSLWPSVHF.

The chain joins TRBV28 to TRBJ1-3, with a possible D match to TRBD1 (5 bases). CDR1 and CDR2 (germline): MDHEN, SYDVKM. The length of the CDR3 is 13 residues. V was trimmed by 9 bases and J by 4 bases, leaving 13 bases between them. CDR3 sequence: CARSREGGNTIYF. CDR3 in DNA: TGTGCCAGGTCAAGGGAGGGGGGAAACACCATATATTTT.

CDR3 residues: CASSRTGGNQPQHF. Written as DNA, the CDR3 is TGCGCCAGCAGCAGGACAGGGGGAAATCAGCCCCAGCATTTT. V usage is TRBV5-1 and J usage is TRBJ1-5, with TRBD1 matching 10 bases. The CDR3 loop spans 14 amino acids. Germline V CDR1 and CDR2: SGHRS, YFSETQ. With V trimmed by 4 bases and J by 4 bases, 2 bases remained unmatched.

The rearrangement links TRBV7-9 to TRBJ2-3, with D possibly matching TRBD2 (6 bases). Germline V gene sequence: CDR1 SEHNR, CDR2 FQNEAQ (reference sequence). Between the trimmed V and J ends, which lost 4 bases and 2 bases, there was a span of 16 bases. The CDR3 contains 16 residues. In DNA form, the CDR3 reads TGTGCCAGCAGCTATGGAGCTGGGGGGTTCACAGATACGCAGTATTTT. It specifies CASSYGAGGFTDTQYF.

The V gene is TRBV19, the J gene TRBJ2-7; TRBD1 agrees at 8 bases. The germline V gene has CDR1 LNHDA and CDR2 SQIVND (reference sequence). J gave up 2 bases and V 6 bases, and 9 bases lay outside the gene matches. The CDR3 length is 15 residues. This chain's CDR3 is CASRQGGPEPYEQYF. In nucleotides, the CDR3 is TGTGCCAGTAGACAGGGGGGACCCGAGCCCTACGAGCAGTACTTC.

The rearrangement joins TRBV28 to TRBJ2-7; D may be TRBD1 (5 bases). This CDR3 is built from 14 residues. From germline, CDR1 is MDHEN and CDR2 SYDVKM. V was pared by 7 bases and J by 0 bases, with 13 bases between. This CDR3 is CASIRGSSSYEQYF. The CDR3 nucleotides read TGTGCCAGCATTAGGGGTTCGAGCTCCTACGAGCAGTACTTC.

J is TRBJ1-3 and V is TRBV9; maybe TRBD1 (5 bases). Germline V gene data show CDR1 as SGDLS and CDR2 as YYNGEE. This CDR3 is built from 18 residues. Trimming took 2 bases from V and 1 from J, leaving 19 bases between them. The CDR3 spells CASSVGREVSLSGNTIYF. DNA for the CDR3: TGTGCCAGCAGCGTTGGCAGGGAAGTAAGTTTATCTGGAAACACCATATATTTT.

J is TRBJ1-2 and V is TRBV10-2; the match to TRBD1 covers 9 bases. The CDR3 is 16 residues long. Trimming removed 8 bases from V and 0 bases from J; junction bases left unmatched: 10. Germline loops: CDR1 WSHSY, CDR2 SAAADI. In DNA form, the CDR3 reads TGCGCCAGCCAAGGGGACAGGGCTTTCGCTAACTATGGCTACACCTTC. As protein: CASQGDRAFANYGYTF.

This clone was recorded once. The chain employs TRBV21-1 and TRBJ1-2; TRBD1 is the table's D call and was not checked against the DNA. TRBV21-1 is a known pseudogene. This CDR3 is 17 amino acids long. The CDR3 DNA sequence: TGTGCCAGCAGCAAAGCGTTAGGGGAACAGGTTAACTATGGCTACACCTTC. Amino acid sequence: CASSKALGEQVNYGYTF.

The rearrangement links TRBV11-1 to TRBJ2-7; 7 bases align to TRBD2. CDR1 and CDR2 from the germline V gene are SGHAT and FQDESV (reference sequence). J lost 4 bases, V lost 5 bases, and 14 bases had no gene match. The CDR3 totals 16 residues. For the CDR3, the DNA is TGTGCCAGCAGCCCACTCTTTGGACTAGGAACTTACGAGCAGTACTTC. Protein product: CASSPLFGLGTYEQYF.

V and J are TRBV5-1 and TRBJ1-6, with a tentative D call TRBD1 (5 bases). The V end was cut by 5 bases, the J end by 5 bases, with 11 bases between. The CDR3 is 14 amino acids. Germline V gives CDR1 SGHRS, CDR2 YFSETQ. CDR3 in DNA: TGCGCCAGCAGGTCGACAGAGGATAATTCACCCCTCCACTTT. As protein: CASRSTEDNSPLHF.